These 11 T cell receptor beta chains came from one sample sequenced in a study of cytomegalovirus exposure and HLA in healthy donors. Researchers ran the PCR with 60 Vbeta and 13 Jbeta primers. Sequencing was performed with immunoSEQ multiplex PCR; in TCRdb, only in-frame clones are kept and a portion is missing. The profile shows about 180,000 clones, about 79% of them singletons. Sequencing was done on a sample of PBMCs. These receptors originate from a man between 35 and 55 years old in good health and CMV-seropositive.

V usage is TRBV2 and J usage is TRBJ2-7, with 10 bases aligning to TRBD1. This CDR3 has 14 amino acids. Germline values: CDR1 SNHLY, CDR2 FYNNEI. The V gene end was trimmed by 5 bases and the J gene end by 5 bases; junction bases not matched to a gene: 6. In nucleotides, the CDR3 is TGTGCCAGCAGTCAGGACAGGGGGGACGACGAGCAGTACTTC. Protein product: CASSQDRGDDEQYF. Drawing the rest from reference TRBV2 and TRBJ2-7, the complete variable domain is EPEVTQTPSHQVTQMGQEVILRCVPISNHLYFYWYRQILGQKVEFLVSFYNNEISEKSEIFDDQFSVERPDGSNFTLKIRSTKLEDSAMYFCASSQDRGDDEQYFGPGTRLTVT.

The chain uses TRBV6-5 and TRBJ2-1, with 11 nucleotides matching TRBD1. The CDR3 totals 16 residues. The germline gives CDR1 MNHEY, CDR2 SVGAGI. The V and J ends lost 0 bases and 6 bases, in that order; junction bases with no gene match: 4. In DNA, the CDR3 is TGTGCCAGCAGTTACTCCACCGGGACAGGGGGCAATGAGCAGTTCTTC. This translates into CASSYSTGTGGNEQFF.

Note on this clone: The sample has other DNA sequences that encode this CDR3 too. This sequence joins TRBV7-3 and TRBJ2-5; 9 bases align to TRBD1. Germline values: CDR1 SGHTA, CDR2 FQGTGA. CDR3 size: 15 residues. The trim removed 0 bases at V and 2 bases at J, leaving 1 base unmatched. CDR3 amino acids: CASSLTGTGQETQYF. CDR3 DNA sequence: TGTGCCAGCAGCTTAACCGGGACAGGGCAAGAGACCCAGTACTTC.

The chain uses TRBV18 and TRBJ2-3, with TRBD1 matching over 11 bases. V dropped 6 bases and J dropped 4; count of bases not matched to a gene: 3. The CDR3 is made up of 14 amino acids. In germline, CDR1 is KGHSH, CDR2 LQKENI. The CDR3 DNA follows: TGTGCCAGCTCGTTGGGACAGGGGGCAGATACGCAGTATTTT. It translates to CASSLGQGADTQYF.

This clone has just one count. The rearrangement joins TRBV7-9 to TRBJ2-5; perhaps TRBD2 as D (6 bases). This CDR3 has 15 residues. Germline CDR1 SEHNR, CDR2 FQNEAQ (reference sequence). V was trimmed by 11 bases and J by 3 bases, leaving 22 bases between them. CDR3 amino acids: CASSLGGHTKETQYF. Here the CDR3 DNA reads TGTGCCTCCAGCTTAGGAGGGCATACTAAAGAGACCCAGTACTTC.

The chain combines TRBV7-6 with TRBJ2-2; 7 positions match TRBD1. The germline CDR1 and CDR2 sequences are SGHVS and FNYEAQ. This CDR3 is 18 amino acids long. The V segment lost 3 bases and the J segment 3 bases; nucleotides outside the gene matches: 13. The CDR3 DNA follows: TGTGCCAGCAGCTTCGTCCCCCCCGGGACAGTAGACACCGGGGAGCTGTTTTTT. It translates to CASSFVPPGTVDTGELFF.

This clone was seen a handful of times. The chain carries TRBV5-5 and TRBJ2-5; 9 bases align to TRBD1. CDR3 length: 16 residues. After removal of 4 bases from V and 5 bases from J, the junction contained 12 bases not matched to a gene. The V gene's germline CDR1 is SGHKS and CDR2 YYEKEE (reference sequence). CDR3 region: CASSGTPGQGGETQYF. In DNA form, the CDR3 reads TGTGCCAGCAGCGGGACACCGGGACAGGGAGGGGAGACCCAGTACTTC.

In this sample, this clone turned up a few times. The genes are TRBV27 and TRBJ2-5; 8 bases align to TRBD2. CDR3 length equals 16 residues. The germline V gene encodes CDR1 MNHEY and CDR2 SMNVEV (reference sequence). J lost 4 bases, V lost 2 bases, and 9 bases had no gene match. The CDR3 reads CASSLVAGRWGETQYF. In nucleotides, the CDR3 is TGTGCCAGCAGTTTAGTAGCGGGGAGATGGGGAGAGACCCAGTACTTC.

This sequence joins TRBV28 and TRBJ1-5; no definite D call. Between the trimmed V and J ends, which lost 2 bases and 6 bases, there was a span of 11 bases. The CDR3 has 14 residues. From germline, CDR1 is MDHEN and CDR2 SYDVKM. The CDR3 loop is CASSLSLVSQPQHF. In nucleotides, the CDR3 is TGTGCCAGCAGTTTAAGCCTCGTTTCTCAGCCCCAGCATTTT.

This sequence joins TRBV5-6 and TRBJ2-5, with 7 nucleotides matching TRBD1. V shed 3 bases and J 5 bases; nucleotides not matched to a gene: 7. CDR1 SGHDT and CDR2 YYEEEE come from the germline V gene. The CDR3 totals 14 residues. CDR3 coding DNA: TGTGCCAGCAGCTCCGGGACAGTGATGGAGACCCAGTACTTC. Amino acids: CASSSGTVMETQYF.

The chain is built from TRBV5-4 and TRBJ2-3; no clear D gene. Germline V gene lookup returns CDR1 SGHNT and CDR2 YYREEE (reference sequence). The CDR3 has 15 residues. Trimming took off 0 bases at V and 3 bases at J, with 11 bases between the two ends. The CDR3 coding sequence is TGTGCCAGCAGCTTGGCGGCCGGGTCGACAGATACGCAGTATTTT. Translating gives CASSLAAGSTDTQYF.